Here is one T cell receptor (beta chain) with its context. What it binds is unknown. Here immunoSEQ multiplex PCR was the method, and the copy in TCRdb shows in-frame clones only, minus some. The sample holds about 130,000 clones; around 94% are singletons and the top ten take roughly 1.2%. CDR3 length: 13 residues. Trimming cost V 1 base and J 6 bases, with 9 bases left between them. Germline lookup yields CDR1 SGHAT and CDR2 FQNNGV. The data derive from a study of cytomegalovirus exposure and HLA in healthy donors. The study, taken as a whole, reports: Most TCRs appeared rarely, but some public TCRs recurred in many donors.

This TCR came from a woman in her late teens or twenties in good health and CMV-seronegative. The V and J genes are TRBV11-2 and TRBJ1-1, with D unclear. Sequenced: PBMCs. As DNA, the CDR3 is TGTGCCAGCAGCTTAGTCACGGACTCTGAAGCTTTCTTT. Protein: CASSLVTDSEAFF.